These T cell receptor beta chains were read from a single sample in a study of blood T cell repertoires in COVID-19. Data came from immunoSEQ multiplex PCR; TCRdb stores just in-frame clones and leaves some out. The sample consists of roughly 150,000 clones, roughly 82% of them appearing once. Material: peripheral blood. Receptors originate from a woman between 45 and 60 years old in a cohort sampled during active or convalescent COVID-19. CDR3s include the opening cysteine and the closing phenylalanine or tryptophan. D genes are given only for firm matches. The size field is filled for only some rows; it gives once, few, many or a size class.

>NA|15|TRBV7-8|TRBJ2-3|TRBD1
TGTGCCAGCATTCAGGGGGAACTTATCACAGATACGCAGTATTTT
CASIQGELITDTQYF
>NA|17|TRBV4-1|TRBJ1-1|NA
TGCGCCAGCAGCCAAGTGGTCTTAGGGGAACGGGACACTGAAGCTTTCTTT
CASSQVVLGERDTEAFF
>NA|14|TRBV3-1/TRBV3-2|TRBJ2-7|TRBD1
TGTGCCAGCAGCAGTGGACAGGGGCCCTACGAGCAGTACTTC
CASSSGQGPYEQYF
>NA|13|TRBV2|TRBJ2-5|TRBD2
TGTGCCAGCAGAGAAAGCGGGGGAGAGACCCAGTACTTC
CASRESGGETQYF
>NA|11|TRBV25-1|TRBJ2-7|NA
TGTGCCAGCAGACTAGCAGTCGAGCAGTACTTC
CASRLAVEQYF
>NA|14|TRBV29-1|TRBJ1-2|TRBD1
TGCAGCGTTGAACGGGACAGGCCTATCTATGGCTACACCTTC
CSVERDRPIYGYTF
>few|18|TRBV18|TRBJ2-1|NA
TGTGCCAGCTCACCACTCCCCGGGGGGCCTGGATCCTACAATGAGCAGTTCTTC
CASSPLPGGPGSYNEQFF
>NA|13|TRBV7-3|TRBJ2-2|NA
TGTGCCAGCAGCTTGAGGGAAAGCGGGGAGCTGTTTTTT
CASSLRESGELFF
>NA|14|TRBV7-2|TRBJ2-5|TRBD1
TGTGCCAGCAGTTGGGACAGGGGCCAAGAGACCCAGTACTTC
CASSWDRGQETQYF
>NA|18|TRBV11-2|TRBJ1-2|NA
TGTGCCAGCAGCTCACCCCTACTAAGGAGCCCTTTGACCTATGGCTACACCTTC
CASSSPLLRSPLTYGYTF
>NA|12|TRBV29-1|TRBJ1-1|NA
TGCAGCGCAAATACAGGGAGAACTGAAGCTTTCTTT
CSANTGRTEAFF
>NA|12|TRBV30|TRBJ2-7|NA
TGTGCCTGGAGTGTACAGGGATGGGAGCAGTACTTC
CAWSVQGWEQYF
>NA|18|TRBV10-3|TRBJ1-5|TRBD1
TGTGCCATCACCCCGGGACAGGGACCCCCCCGGCGCAATCAGCCCCAGCATTTT
CAITPGQGPPRRNQPQHF
>NA|15|TRBV5-1|TRBJ1-5|NA
TGCGCCAGCAGCAGGGAGGGGAATAGCAATCAGCCCCAGCATTTT
CASSREGNSNQPQHF
>NA|15|TRBV7-6|TRBJ2-2|TRBD1
TGTGCCAGCAGCGTACAGGGGGAGATTCCCGGGGAGCTGTTTTTT
CASSVQGEIPGELFF
>few|16|TRBV24-1|TRBJ1-2|TRBD1
TGTGCCACCAGGTTCCGGGACAGGGAGGCTAACTATGGCTACACCTTC
CATRFRDREANYGYTF
>NA|13|TRBV13|TRBJ2-7|TRBD1
TGTGCCAGCAGCTCGGGACAGACCTACGAGCAGTACTTC
CASSSGQTYEQYF
>NA|17|TRBV6-2/TRBV6-3|TRBJ2-3|TRBD2
TGTGCCAGCAGCCGCTGGACTAGCGGGGGGTTCACAGATACGCAGTATTTT
CASSRWTSGGFTDTQYF
>NA|13|TRBV5-1|TRBJ1-2|TRBD1
TGCGCCAGCAGCTTCGGGACAGAGGATGGCTACACCTTC
CASSFGTEDGYTF
>NA|16|TRBV7-8|TRBJ1-5|NA
TGTGCCAGCAGCTTATCATTCGGCGGGGCGGGTCAGCCCCAGCATTTT
CASSLSFGGAGQPQHF
>NA|13|TRBV24-1|TRBJ1-2|NA
TGTGCCACCAGTGGGTCAGGGGCTGGTGGCTACACCTTC
CATSGSGAGGYTF
>few|15|TRBV4-3|TRBJ1-2|TRBD1
TGCGCCAGCAGCCAGGCCGACAGGGGGTGGTTGGGCTACACCTTC
CASSQADRGWLGYTF
>NA|15|TRBV5-6|TRBJ1-1|NA
TGTGCCAGCAGCTGGTTCGACAGCATGAACACTGAAGCTTTCTTT
CASSWFDSMNTEAFF
>NA|16|TRBV5-1|TRBJ1-2|TRBD1
TGCGCCAGCAGCTTGGGGGGGACAGGAGTTAACTATGGCTACACCTTC
CASSLGGTGVNYGYTF
>NA|14|TRBV9|TRBJ1-2|NA
TGTGCCAGCAGCCCCCGCAGGGTTAACTATGGCTACACCTTC
CASSPRRVNYGYTF